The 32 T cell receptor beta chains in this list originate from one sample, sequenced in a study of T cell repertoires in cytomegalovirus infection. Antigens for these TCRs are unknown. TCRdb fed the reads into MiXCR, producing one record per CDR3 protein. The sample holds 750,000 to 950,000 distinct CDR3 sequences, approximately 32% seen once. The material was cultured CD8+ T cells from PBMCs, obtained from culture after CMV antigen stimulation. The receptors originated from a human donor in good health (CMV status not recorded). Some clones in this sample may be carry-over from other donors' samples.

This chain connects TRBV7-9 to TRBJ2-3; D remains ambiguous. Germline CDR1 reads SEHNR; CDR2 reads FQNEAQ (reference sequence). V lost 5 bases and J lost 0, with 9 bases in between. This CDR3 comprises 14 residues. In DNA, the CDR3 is TGTGCCAGCAGCGTTGAGGTTAGCACAGATACGCAGTATTTT. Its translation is CASSVEVSTDTQYF.

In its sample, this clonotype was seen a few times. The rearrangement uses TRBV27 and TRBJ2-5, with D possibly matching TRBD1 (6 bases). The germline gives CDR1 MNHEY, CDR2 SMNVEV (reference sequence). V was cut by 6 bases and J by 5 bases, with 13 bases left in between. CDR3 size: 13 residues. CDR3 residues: CASRQGHRETQYF. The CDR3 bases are TGTGCCAGCAGACAGGGCCATAGGGAGACCCAGTACTTC.

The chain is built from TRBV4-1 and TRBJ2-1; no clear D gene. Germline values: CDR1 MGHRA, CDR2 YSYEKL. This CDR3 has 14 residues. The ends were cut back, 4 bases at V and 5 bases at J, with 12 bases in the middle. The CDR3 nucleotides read TGCGCCAGCAGCCCTGTAGGCCCCCACAATGAGCAGTTCTTC. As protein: CASSPVGPHNEQFF.

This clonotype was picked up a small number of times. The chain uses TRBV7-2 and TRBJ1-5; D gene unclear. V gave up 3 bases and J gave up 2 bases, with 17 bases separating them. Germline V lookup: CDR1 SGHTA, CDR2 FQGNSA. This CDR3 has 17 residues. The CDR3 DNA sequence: TGTGCCAGCAGCTTGCTGGTTGTCCCGGCGGGCAATCAGCCCCAGCATTTT. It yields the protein CASSLLVVPAGNQPQHF. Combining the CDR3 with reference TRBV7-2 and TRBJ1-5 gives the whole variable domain GAGVSQSPSNKVTEKGKDVELRCDPISGHTALYWYRQSLGQGLEFLIYFQGNSAPDKSGLPSDRFSAERTGGSVSTLTIQRTQQEDSAVYLCASSLLVVPAGNQPQHFGDGTRLSIL.

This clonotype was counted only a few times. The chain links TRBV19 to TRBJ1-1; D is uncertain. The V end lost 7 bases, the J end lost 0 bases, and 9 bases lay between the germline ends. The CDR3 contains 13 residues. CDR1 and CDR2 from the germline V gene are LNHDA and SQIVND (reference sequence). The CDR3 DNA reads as TGTGCCAGTACCCCGGATTTGAACACTGAAGCTTTCTTT. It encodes CASTPDLNTEAFF. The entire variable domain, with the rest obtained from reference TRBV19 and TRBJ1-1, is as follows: DGGITQSPKYLFRKEGQNVTLSCEQNLNHDAMYWYRQDPGQGLRLIYYSQIVNDFQKGDIAEGYSVSREKKESFPLTVTSAQKNPTAFYLCASTPDLNTEAFFGQGTRLTVV.

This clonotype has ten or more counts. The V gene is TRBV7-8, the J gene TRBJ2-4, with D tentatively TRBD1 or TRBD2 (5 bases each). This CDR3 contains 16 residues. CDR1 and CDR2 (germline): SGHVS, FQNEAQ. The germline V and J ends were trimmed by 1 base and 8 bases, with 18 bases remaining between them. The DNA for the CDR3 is TGTGCCAGCAGCTTAGGGGGCCAGAGGGGTCAGGACATTCAGTACTTC. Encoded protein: CASSLGGQRGQDIQYF.

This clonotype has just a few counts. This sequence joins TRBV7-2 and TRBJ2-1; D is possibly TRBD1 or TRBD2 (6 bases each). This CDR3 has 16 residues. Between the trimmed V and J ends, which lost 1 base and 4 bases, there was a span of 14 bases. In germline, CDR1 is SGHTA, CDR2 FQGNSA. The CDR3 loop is CASSLVGGALYNEQFF. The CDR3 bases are TGTGCCAGCAGCTTAGTGGGGGGCGCCCTTTACAATGAGCAGTTCTTC.

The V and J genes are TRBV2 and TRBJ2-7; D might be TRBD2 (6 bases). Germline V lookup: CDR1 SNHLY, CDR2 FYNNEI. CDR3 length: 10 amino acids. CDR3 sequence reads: CAGAGNGQYV. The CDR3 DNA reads TGTGCTGGCGCGGGGAACGGGCAGTACGTC.

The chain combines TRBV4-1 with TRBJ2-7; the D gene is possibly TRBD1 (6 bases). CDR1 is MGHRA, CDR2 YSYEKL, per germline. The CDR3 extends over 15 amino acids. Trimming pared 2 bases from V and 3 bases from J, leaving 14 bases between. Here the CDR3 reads CASSQTSGHFYEQYF. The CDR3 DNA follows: TGCGCCAGCAGCCAAACCTCGGGACACTTCTACGAGCAGTACTTC.

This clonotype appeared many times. This chain's CDR3 is CASSPRTGINEQYV. DNA of the CDR3: TGTGCCAGCAGTCCACGGACAGGGATAAACGAGCAGTACGTC. The gene calls are TRBV28 and TRBJ2-7, with 8 bases identical to TRBD1. This CDR3 comprises 14 residues. Per the germline V gene, CDR1 is MDHEN and CDR2 is SYDVKM. J lost 5 bases, V lost 5 bases, and 8 bases had no gene match.

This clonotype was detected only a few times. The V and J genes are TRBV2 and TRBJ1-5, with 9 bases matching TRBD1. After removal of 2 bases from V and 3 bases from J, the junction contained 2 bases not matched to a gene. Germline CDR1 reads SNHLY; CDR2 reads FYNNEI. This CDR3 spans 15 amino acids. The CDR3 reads CASSEWDRVNQPQHF. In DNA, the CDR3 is TGTGCCAGCAGTGAATGGGACAGGGTCAATCAGCCCCAGCATTTT.

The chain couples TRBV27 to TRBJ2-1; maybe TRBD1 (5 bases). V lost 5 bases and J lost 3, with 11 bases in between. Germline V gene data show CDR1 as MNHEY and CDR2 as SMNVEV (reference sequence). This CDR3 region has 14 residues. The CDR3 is CASSVSDSYNEQFF. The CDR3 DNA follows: TGTGCCAGCAGTGTCTCCGACAGCTACAATGAGCAGTTCTTC.

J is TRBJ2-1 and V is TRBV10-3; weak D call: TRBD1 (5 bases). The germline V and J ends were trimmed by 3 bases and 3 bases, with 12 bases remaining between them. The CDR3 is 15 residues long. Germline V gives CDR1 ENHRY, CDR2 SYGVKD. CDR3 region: CAISDRTGDYNEQFF. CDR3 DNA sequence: TGTGCCATCAGTGACCGCACAGGAGACTACAATGAGCAGTTCTTC.

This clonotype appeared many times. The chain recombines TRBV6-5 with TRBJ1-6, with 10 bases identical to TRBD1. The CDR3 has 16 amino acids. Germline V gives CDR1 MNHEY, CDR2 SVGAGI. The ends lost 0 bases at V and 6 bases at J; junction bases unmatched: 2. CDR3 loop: CASSYSDRGFNSPLHF. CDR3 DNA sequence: TGTGCCAGCAGTTACTCGGACAGGGGGTTTAATTCACCCCTCCACTTT.

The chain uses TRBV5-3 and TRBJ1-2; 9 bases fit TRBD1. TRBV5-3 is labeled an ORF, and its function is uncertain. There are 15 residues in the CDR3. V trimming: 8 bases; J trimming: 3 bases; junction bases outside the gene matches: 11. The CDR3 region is CASSLGRDRDYGYTF. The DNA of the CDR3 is TGTGCCAGCAGCCTAGGCAGGGACAGGGACTATGGCTACACCTTC.

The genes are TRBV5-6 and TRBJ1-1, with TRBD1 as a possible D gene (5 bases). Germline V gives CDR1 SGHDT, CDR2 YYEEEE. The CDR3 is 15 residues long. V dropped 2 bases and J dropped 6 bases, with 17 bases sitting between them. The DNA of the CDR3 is TGTGCCAGCAGCTTCGGCTATGGGGGTGTAGCTGAAGCTTTCTTT. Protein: CASSFGYGGVAEAFF.

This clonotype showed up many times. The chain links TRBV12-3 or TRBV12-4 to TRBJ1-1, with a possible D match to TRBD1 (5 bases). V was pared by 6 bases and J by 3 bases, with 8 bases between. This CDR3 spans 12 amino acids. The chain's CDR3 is CASRRGYTEAFF. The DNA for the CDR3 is TGTGCCAGCAGGAGGGGATACACTGAAGCTTTCTTT.

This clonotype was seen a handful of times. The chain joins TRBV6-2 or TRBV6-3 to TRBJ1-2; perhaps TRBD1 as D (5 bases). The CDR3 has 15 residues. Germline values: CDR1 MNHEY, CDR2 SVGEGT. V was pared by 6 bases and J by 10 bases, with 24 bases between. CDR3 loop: CASSTLGTDPRDYTF. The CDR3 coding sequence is TGTGCCAGCAGCACCTTGGGGACGGACCCTCGGGACTACACCTTC.

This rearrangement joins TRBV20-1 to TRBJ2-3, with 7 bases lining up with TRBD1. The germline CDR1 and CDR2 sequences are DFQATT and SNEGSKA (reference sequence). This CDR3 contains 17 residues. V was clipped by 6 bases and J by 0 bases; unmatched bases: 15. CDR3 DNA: TGCAGTGCCTTGACAGGGCGCAGGCCGAAAAGCACAGATACGCAGTATTTT. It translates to CSALTGRRPKSTDTQYF.

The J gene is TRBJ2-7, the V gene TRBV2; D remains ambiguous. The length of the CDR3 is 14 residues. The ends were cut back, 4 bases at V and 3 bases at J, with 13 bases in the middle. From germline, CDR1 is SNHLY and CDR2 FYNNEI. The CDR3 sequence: CASSGAPTYYEQYF. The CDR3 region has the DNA TGTGCCAGCAGTGGAGCACCGACTTACTACGAGCAGTACTTC.

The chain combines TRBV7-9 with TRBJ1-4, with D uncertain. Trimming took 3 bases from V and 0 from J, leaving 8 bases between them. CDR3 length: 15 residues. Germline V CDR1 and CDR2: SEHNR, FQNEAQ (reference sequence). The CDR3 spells CASSFKESTNEKLFF. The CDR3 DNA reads TGTGCCAGCAGCTTTAAGGAATCAACTAATGAAAAACTGTTTTTT.

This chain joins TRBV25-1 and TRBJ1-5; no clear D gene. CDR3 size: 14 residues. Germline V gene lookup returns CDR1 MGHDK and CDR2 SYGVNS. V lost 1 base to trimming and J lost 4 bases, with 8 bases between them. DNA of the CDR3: TGTGCCAGCAGTGAATTGAGCAGTAATCAGCCCCAGCATTTT. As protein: CASSELSSNQPQHF. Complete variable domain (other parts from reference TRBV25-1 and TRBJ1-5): EADIYQTPRYLVIGTGKKITLECSQTMGHDKMYWYQQDPGMELHLIHYSYGVNSTEKGDLSSESTVSRIRTEHFPLTLESARPSHTSQYLCASSELSSNQPQHFGDGTRLSIL.

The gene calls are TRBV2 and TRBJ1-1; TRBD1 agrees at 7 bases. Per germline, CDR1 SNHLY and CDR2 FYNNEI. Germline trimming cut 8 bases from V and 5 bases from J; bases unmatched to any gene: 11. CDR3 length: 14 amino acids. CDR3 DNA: TGTGCCAGCCCCTATGACAGGGATGTTACTGAAGCTTTCTTT. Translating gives CASPYDRDVTEAFF.

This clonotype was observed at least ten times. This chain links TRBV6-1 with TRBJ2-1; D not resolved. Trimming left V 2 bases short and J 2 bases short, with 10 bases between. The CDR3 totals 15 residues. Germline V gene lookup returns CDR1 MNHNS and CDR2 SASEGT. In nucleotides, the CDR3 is TGTGCCAGCAGTGAAAGAGGTAATACCTACAATGAGCAGTTCTTC. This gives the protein CASSERGNTYNEQFF.

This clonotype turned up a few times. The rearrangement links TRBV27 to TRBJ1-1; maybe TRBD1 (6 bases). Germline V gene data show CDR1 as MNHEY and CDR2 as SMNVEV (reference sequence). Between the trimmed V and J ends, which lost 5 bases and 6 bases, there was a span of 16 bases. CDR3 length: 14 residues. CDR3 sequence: CASSLTGKGAEAFF. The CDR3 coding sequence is TGTGCCAGCAGTCTTACAGGGAAGGGGGCTGAAGCTTTCTTT.

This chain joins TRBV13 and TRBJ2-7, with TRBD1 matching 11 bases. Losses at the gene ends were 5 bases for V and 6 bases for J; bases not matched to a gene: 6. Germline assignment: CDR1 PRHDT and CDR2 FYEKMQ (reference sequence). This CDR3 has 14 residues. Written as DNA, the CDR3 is TGTGCCAGCAGCCCAAGGACAGGGGGCGGCGAGCAGTACTTC. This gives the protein CASSPRTGGGEQYF.

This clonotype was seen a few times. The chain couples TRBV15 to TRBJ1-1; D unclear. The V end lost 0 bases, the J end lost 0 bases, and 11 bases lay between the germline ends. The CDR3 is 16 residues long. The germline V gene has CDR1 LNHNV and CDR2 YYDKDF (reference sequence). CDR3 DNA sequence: TGTGCCACCAGCAGAGATCGTGGACCTCTGAACACTGAAGCTTTCTTT. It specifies CATSRDRGPLNTEAFF.

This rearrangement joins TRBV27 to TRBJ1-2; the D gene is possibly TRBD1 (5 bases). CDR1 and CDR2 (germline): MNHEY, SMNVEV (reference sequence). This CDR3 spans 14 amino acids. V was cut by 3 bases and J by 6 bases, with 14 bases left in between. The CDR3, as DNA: TGTGCCAGCAGTTTCGGGGGGGAAGGAAATGGCTACACCTTC. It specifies CASSFGGEGNGYTF.

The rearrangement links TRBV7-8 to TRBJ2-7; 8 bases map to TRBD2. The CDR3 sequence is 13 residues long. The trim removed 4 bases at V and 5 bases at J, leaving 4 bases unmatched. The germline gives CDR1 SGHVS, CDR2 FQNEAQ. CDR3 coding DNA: TGTGCCAGCAGCTCCCCGACTAGCGACGAGCAGTACTTC. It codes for CASSSPTSDEQYF.

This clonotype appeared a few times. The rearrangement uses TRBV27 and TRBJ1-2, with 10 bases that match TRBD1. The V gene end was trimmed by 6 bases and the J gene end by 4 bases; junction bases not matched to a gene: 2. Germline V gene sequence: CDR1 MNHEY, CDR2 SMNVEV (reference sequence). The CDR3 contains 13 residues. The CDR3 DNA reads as TGTGCCAGCAGGGGACAGGGGTTCTATGGCTACACCTTC. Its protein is CASRGQGFYGYTF.

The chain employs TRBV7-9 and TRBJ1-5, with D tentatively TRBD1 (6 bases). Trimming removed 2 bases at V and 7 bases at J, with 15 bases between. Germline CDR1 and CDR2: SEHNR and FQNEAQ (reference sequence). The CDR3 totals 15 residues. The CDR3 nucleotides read TGTGCCAGCAGCTTATCAGGGGATAGGGAACAGCCCCAGCATTTT. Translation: CASSLSGDREQPQHF.

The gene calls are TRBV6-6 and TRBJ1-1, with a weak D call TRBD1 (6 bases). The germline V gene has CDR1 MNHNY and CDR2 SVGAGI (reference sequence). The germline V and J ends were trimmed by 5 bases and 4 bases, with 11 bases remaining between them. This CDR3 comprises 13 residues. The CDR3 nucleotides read TGTGCCAGCAGTAAACAGGGTGTCACTGAAGCTTTCTTT. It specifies CASSKQGVTEAFF.